This T cell receptor beta chain is from a study of cytomegalovirus exposure and HLA in healthy donors. With regard to this clone: The antigen remains undetermined.

Trimming at V came to 5 bases and at J to 7 bases, leaving 11 bases not matched to a gene. The CDR3 totals 15 residues. From germline, CDR1 is MDHEN and CDR2 SYDVKM. Amplification used 60 Vbeta primers and 13 Jbeta primers. Data came from immunoSEQ multiplex PCR; TCRdb stores just in-frame clones and leaves some out. The sample records about 150,000 clones, roughly 74% being singletons. Regarding the study as a whole: In a later analysis, parvovirus B19, influenza, CMV and Epstein-Barr virus appeared linked to several top co-occurrence clusters. Apart from CMV serostatus, no immune exposure information was available. CMV antigen specificity was confirmed in vitro for a few CMV-associated chains.

The chain employs TRBV28 and TRBJ1-2, with TRBD1 matching over 9 bases. The sequence derives from a man younger than 35 in good health and CMV-seronegative. Sequencing used PBMCs. CDR3 nucleotide sequence: TGTGCCAGCAGTCTGCGTTCGGACAGGGGAAGTGGCTACACCTTC. Its protein is CASSLRSDRGSGYTF.